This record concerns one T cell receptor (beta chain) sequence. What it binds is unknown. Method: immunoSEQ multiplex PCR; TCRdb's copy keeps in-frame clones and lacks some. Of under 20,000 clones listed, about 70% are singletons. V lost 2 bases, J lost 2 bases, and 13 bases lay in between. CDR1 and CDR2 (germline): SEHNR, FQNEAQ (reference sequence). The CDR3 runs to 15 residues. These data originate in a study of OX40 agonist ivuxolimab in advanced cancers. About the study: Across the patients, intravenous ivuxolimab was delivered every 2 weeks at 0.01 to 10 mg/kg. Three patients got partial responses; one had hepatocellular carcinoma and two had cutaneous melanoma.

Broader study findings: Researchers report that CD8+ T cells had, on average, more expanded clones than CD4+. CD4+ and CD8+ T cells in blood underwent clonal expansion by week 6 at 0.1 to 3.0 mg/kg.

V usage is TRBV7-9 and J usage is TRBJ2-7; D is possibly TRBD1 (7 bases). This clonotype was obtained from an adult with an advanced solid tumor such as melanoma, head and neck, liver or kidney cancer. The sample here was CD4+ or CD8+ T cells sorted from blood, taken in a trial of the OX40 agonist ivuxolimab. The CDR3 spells CASSLTSGGTYEQYF. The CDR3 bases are TGTGCCAGCAGCTTAACGTCAGGGGGGACCTACGAGCAGTACTTC.